The 17 T cell receptor beta chains given below trace back to one sample, sequenced in a study of beta chain features in type 1 diabetes. These TCRs are of unknown antigen specificity. General study points: Shortening that was moderate but significant affected the TCRB CDR3s of Type 1 diabetes patients in all four CD4+ subsets.

The isolated RNA, all of it, was reverse transcribed, so expressed TCRB transcripts were what got sequenced. Here immunoSEQ multiplex PCR was the method, and the copy in TCRdb shows in-frame clones only, minus some. The sample lists some 330,000 clones, roughly 13% occurring once. The sample was naive CD4+ T cells from blood. Source of these receptors: a woman aged 18-30 years with type 1 diabetes.

This chain connects TRBV18 to TRBJ2-3; 7 bases match TRBD2. CDR3 length: 16 residues. The germline gives CDR1 KGHSH, CDR2 LQKENI. With 5 bases clipped from V and 4 bases from J, the junction kept 12 bases outside the gene matches. The CDR3 loop reads CASSGPSAGVADTQYF. CDR3 bases: TGTGCCAGCTCAGGACCTTCGGCGGGAGTTGCAGATACGCAGTATTTT.

The table lists this clone with a few counts. This chain joins TRBV7-2 and TRBJ1-5; 12 positions match TRBD1. The J segment lost 12 bases and the V segment lost 5 bases, leaving 11 bases of the junction unmatched. There are 15 residues in the CDR3. CDR1 and CDR2 (germline): SGHTA, FQGNSA. In nucleotides, the CDR3 is TGTGCCAGCAGCCGGTCGGGACAGGGGGCTGATTGCCAGCATTTT. Residues: CASSRSGQGADCQHF.

This clone was seen only a few times. The rearrangement joins TRBV4-3 to TRBJ1-2; D not resolved. Germline CDR1 and CDR2: LGHNA and YSLEER. Trimming left V 1 base short and J 2 bases short, with 17 bases between. This CDR3 has 17 residues. Written as DNA, the CDR3 is TGCGCCAGCAGCCAAGCGTTCCCCAAACGAGGGAACTATGGCTACACCTTC. It encodes CASSQAFPKRGNYGYTF.

This chain links TRBV29-1 with TRBJ2-3; TRBD1 aligns across 11 bases. Germline V CDR1 and CDR2: SQVTM, ANQGSEA. The ends lost 7 bases at V and 2 bases at J; junction bases unmatched: 5. The length of the CDR3 is 14 residues. The CDR3: CSAGQGAYTDTQYF. The DNA of the CDR3 is TGCAGCGCCGGACAGGGGGCTTACACAGATACGCAGTATTTT.

This clone was detected a few times. The gene calls are TRBV28 and TRBJ2-1; D is perhaps TRBD2 (5 bases). Germline CDR1 MDHEN, CDR2 SYDVKM. The ends were cut back, 7 bases at V and 8 bases at J, with 15 bases in the middle. The CDR3 spans 13 residues. CDR3 sequence (DNA): TGTGCCAGCAAGGGCGGGTCAAGGTATGAGCAGTTCTTC. Amino acids: CASKGGSRYEQFF. Full variable domain (rest looked up from reference TRBV28 and TRBJ2-1): DVKVTQSSRYLVKRTGEKVFLECVQDMDHENMFWYRQDPGLGLRLIYFSYDVKMKEKGDIPEGYSVSREKKERFSLILESASTNQTSMYLCASKGGSRYEQFFGPGTRLTVL.

This clone turned up a few times. CDR3 sequence: CASRRGQGDEQYF. The CDR3 bases are TGCGCCAGCAGGCGCGGACAGGGCGACGAGCAGTACTTC. This chain uses TRBV5-1 with TRBJ2-7; 8 nucleotides align to TRBD1. V lost 5 bases, J lost 5 bases, and 6 bases stayed unmatched. The CDR3 has 13 residues. CDR1 and CDR2 (germline): SGHRS, YFSETQ. Based on the CDR3 plus reference TRBV5-1 and TRBJ2-7, the full variable domain is KAGVTQTPRYLIKTRGQQVTLSCSPISGHRSVSWYQQTPGQGLQFLFEYFSETQRNKGNFPGRFSGRQFSNSRSEMNVSTLELGDSALYLCASRRGQGDEQYFGPGTRLTVT.

This clone was found a few times. V usage is TRBV29-1 and J usage is TRBJ2-4, with 7 bases fitting TRBD1. The CDR3 has 11 residues. The germline V gene encodes CDR1 SQVTM and CDR2 ANQGSEA. With V trimmed by 7 bases and J by 7 bases, 4 bases remained unmatched. CDR3 bases: TGCAGCGCCACAGGGGAGAACATTCAGTACTTC. Translating gives CSATGENIQYF. The complete variable domain, with remaining parts taken from reference TRBV29-1 and TRBJ2-4, reads SAVISQKPSRDICQRGTSLTIQCQVDSQVTMMFWYRQQPGQSLTLIATANQGSEATYESGFVIDKFPISRPNLTFSTLTVSNMSPEDSSIYLCSATGENIQYFGAGTRLSVL.

Only a few counts were recorded for this clone. The chain is built from TRBV7-3 and TRBJ1-1; D is ambiguous. The V gene lost 2 bases and the J gene lost 3 bases, with 7 bases spanning the gap. This CDR3 spans 13 amino acids. Looked up from germline, CDR1 is SGHTA and CDR2 is FQGTGA. CDR3 sequence reads: CASSLGSYTEAFF. The CDR3 nucleotides are TGTGCCAGCAGCTTAGGGAGTTACACTGAAGCTTTCTTT.

The chain is built from TRBV9 and TRBJ2-2; perhaps TRBD1 as D (5 bases). The CDR3 sequence is 15 residues long. Germline V gives CDR1 SGDLS, CDR2 YYNGEE. Trimming took 4 bases from V and 3 from J, leaving 13 bases between them. CDR3 in DNA: TGTGCCAGCAGCACTCAGGGTAGAGACACCGGGGAGCTGTTTTTT. Translated, it gives CASSTQGRDTGELFF.

This clone was detected a few times. This rearrangement joins TRBV19 to TRBJ2-4; D gene unclear. Trimming removed 3 bases at V and 2 bases at J, with 11 bases between. The CDR3 contains 15 residues. The germline gives CDR1 LNHDA, CDR2 SQIVND (reference sequence). This chain's CDR3 is CASSMPGLPKNIQYF. DNA of the CDR3: TGTGCCAGTAGTATGCCGGGTTTGCCCAAAAACATTCAGTACTTC.

The chain joins TRBV4-2 to TRBJ2-1; 8 nucleotides align to TRBD2. CDR1 and CDR2 (germline): LGHNA, YNFKEQ. The junction had 5 bases not matched to a gene; V was cut back by 0 bases and J by 4 bases. The CDR3 is 16 amino acids. The CDR3 DNA follows: TGTGCCAGCAGCCAAGATCCAGCGGGAGCTTACAATGAGCAGTTCTTC. Translation: CASSQDPAGAYNEQFF.

This chain links TRBV7-9 with TRBJ2-2, with D hard to call. The CDR3 is 15 residues long. V lost 6 bases, J lost 1 base, and 12 bases lay in between. Germline CDR1 is SEHNR and CDR2 is FQNEAQ (reference sequence). CDR3 region: CASSPTEKNTGELFF. In DNA, the CDR3 is TGTGCCAGCAGTCCGACTGAAAAGAACACCGGGGAGCTGTTTTTT.

V and J are TRBV7-2 and TRBJ1-2; tentative D call: TRBD1 (6 bases). This CDR3 has 14 residues. V was cut by 4 bases and J by 7 bases, with 16 bases left in between. Per germline, CDR1 SGHTA and CDR2 FQGNSA. The CDR3 is CASSSARQAPGYTF. CDR3 DNA: TGTGCCAGCAGCTCGGCCCGACAGGCTCCTGGCTACACCTTC.

The genes are TRBV28 and TRBJ1-2, with D hard to call. The V gene lost 3 bases and the J gene lost 14 bases, with 16 bases spanning the gap. Germline V gene sequence: CDR1 MDHEN, CDR2 SYDVKM. This CDR3 is 12 amino acids long. In nucleotides, the CDR3 is TGTGCCAGCAGTTTCGGTGGTTTTGGGGAGACCTTC. It is translated as CASSFGGFGETF.

This clone was seen only a few times. The chain carries TRBV4-1 and TRBJ2-1; 7 nucleotides agree with TRBD1. The CDR3 has 12 residues. V lost 0 bases, J lost 12 bases, and 2 bases stayed unmatched. Germline V gene data show CDR1 as MGHRA and CDR2 as YSYEKL. In nucleotides, the CDR3 is TGCGCCAGCAGCCAAGAAAGACAGGGGCAGTTCTTC. Residues: CASSQERQGQFF.

This clone was detected a few times. The J gene is TRBJ2-5, the V gene TRBV2; TRBD2 might be the D (6 bases). The CDR3 contains 16 residues. Germline values: CDR1 SNHLY, CDR2 FYNNEI. V was shortened by 2 bases and J by 3 bases, with 16 bases between the two germline ends. The CDR3 DNA is TGTGCCAGCAGTGAAATCGGCATCGGGGAGGAAGAGACCCAGTACTTC. The encoded protein is CASSEIGIGEEETQYF.

The rearrangement joins TRBV18 to TRBJ2-7; D is perhaps TRBD2 (5 bases). The CDR3 is 14 amino acids. V gave up 6 bases and J gave up 5 bases, with 17 bases separating them. From germline, CDR1 is KGHSH and CDR2 LQKENI. The CDR3 DNA sequence: TGTGCCAGCTCCCGTTCTCCCCGGGAAAACGAGCAGTACTTC. Translation: CASSRSPRENEQYF.